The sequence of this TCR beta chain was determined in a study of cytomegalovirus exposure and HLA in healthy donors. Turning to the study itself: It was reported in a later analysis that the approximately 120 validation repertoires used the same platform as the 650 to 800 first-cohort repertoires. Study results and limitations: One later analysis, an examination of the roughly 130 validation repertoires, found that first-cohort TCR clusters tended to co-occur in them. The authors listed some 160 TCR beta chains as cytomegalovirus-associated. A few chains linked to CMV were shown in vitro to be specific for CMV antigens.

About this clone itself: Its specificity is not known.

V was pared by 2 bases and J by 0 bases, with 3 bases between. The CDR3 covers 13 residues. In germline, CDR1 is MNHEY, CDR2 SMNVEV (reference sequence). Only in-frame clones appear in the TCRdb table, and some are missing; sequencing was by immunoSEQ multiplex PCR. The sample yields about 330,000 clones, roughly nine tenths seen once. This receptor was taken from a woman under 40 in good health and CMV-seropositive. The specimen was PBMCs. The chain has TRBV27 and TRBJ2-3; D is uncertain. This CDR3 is CASSLQSTDTQYF. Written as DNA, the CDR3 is TGTGCCAGCAGTTTACAAAGCACAGATACGCAGTATTTT.